A single sample gave rise to the 31 T cell receptor beta chains below, sequenced in a study of CD4 T cells in relation to SARS-CoV-2 and coronaviruses. Sequencing used immunoSEQ multiplex PCR; TCRdb keeps in-frame clones, though not all of them. The table records 30,000 to 45,000 clones, 70% to 90% of them present only once. The sample taken for sequencing was memory CD4+ T cells from PBMCs. The receptors were gathered from an adult with COVID-19.

This clone showed up just a few times. The DNA of the CDR3 is TGTGCCAGTAGTATTTTGGGACAGAATGCCCCCACCATATATTTT. Its protein product is CASSILGQNAPTIYF. The V call is TRBV19, the J call TRBJ1-3; 7 bases align to TRBD1. CDR1 and CDR2 (germline): LNHDA, SQIVND (reference sequence). V dropped 3 bases and J dropped 9; count of bases not matched to a gene: 11. This CDR3 has 15 amino acids.

This clone is a singleton in its sample. Other nucleotide sequences from this sample produce the same CDR3. The V and J genes are TRBV2 and TRBJ1-4; 7 bases fit TRBD1. Trimming removed 6 bases from V and 6 bases from J; junction bases left unmatched: 7. There are 14 residues in the CDR3. CDR1 SNHLY and CDR2 FYNNEI come from the germline V gene. CDR3 loop: CASRVQGRDEKLFF. The CDR3 DNA is TGTGCCAGCAGAGTACAGGGGAGGGATGAAAAACTGTTTTTT.

The chain combines TRBV6-5 with TRBJ1-6; 10 bases are a match to TRBD1. V lost 6 bases, J lost 10 bases, and 9 bases stayed unmatched. This CDR3 is 15 amino acids long. Germline lookup yields CDR1 MNHEY and CDR2 SVGAGI. CDR3 region: CASRGTGTGESPLHF. DNA of the CDR3: TGTGCCAGCAGAGGGACCGGGACAGGGGAATCACCCCTCCACTTT.

The rearrangement joins TRBV5-1 to TRBJ2-3; 13 nucleotides line up with TRBD2. V lost 0 bases, J lost 0 bases, and 7 bases stayed unmatched. The CDR3 runs 19 residues. CDR1 is SGHRS and CDR2 is YFSETQ in the germline V gene. The CDR3 DNA reads TGCGCCAGCAGCTTGGTGGGGACTAGCGGGGTTCAGAGCACAGATACGCAGTATTTT. This encodes CASSLVGTSGVQSTDTQYF.

This chain joins TRBV5-5 and TRBJ2-1; 9 positions agree with TRBD1. The junction had 4 bases not matched to a gene; V was cut back by 5 bases and J by 1 base. Germline V gene data show CDR1 as SGHKS and CDR2 as YYEKEE (reference sequence). The CDR3 totals 15 residues. This CDR3 reads CASSPGTGSYNEQFF. CDR3 sequence (DNA): TGTGCCAGCAGTCCCGGGACAGGGTCCTACAATGAGCAGTTCTTC.

This chain connects TRBV19 to TRBJ2-2, with 13 bases aligning to TRBD2. The CDR3 sequence is 16 residues long. Germline V gives CDR1 LNHDA, CDR2 SQIVND (reference sequence). The V segment lost 4 bases and the J segment 8 bases; nucleotides outside the gene matches: 7. The CDR3 DNA sequence: TGTGCCAGTAGTACAGCCGGGACTAGCGGGGTTGGGGAGCTGTTTTTT. Translating gives CASSTAGTSGVGELFF. Filled out from reference TRBV19 and TRBJ2-2, the complete variable domain reads DGGITQSPKYLFRKEGQNVTLSCEQNLNHDAMYWYRQDPGQGLRLIYYSQIVNDFQKGDIAEGYSVSREKKESFPLTVTSAQKNPTAFYLCASSTAGTSGVGELFFGEGSRLTVL.

The chain joins TRBV18 to TRBJ1-4; D is undetermined. The CDR3 is 11 residues long. Germline V gives CDR1 KGHSH, CDR2 LQKENI. With 3 bases removed from V and 8 bases from J, the gap between germline ends came to 4 bases. This CDR3 reads CASSPGEKLFF. Here the CDR3 DNA reads TGTGCCAGCTCACCTGGAGAAAAACTGTTTTTT.

The chain recombines TRBV9 with TRBJ2-3; either TRBD1 or TRBD2 may fit D (5 bases each). V lost 0 bases and J lost 2, with 10 bases in between. The length of the CDR3 is 15 residues. Germline CDR1 reads SGDLS; CDR2 reads YYNGEE. In DNA, the CDR3 is TGTGCCAGCAGCGTAGGTGGGACCCACACAGATACGCAGTATTTT. Protein sequence: CASSVGGTHTDTQYF.

The chain employs TRBV6-2 or TRBV6-3 and TRBJ2-2, with 8 nucleotides matching TRBD2. The germline CDR1 and CDR2 sequences are MNHEY and SVGEGT. V dropped 0 bases and J dropped 7; count of bases not matched to a gene: 10. The CDR3 covers 17 residues. The CDR3 region has the DNA TGTGCCAGCAGTTACTCGCCCGGGGGGGCCGGCGGCGGGGAGCTGTTTTTT. Its protein product is CASSYSPGGAGGGELFF.

V and J are TRBV28 and TRBJ1-2; a possible D gene is TRBD1 (5 bases). The germline gives CDR1 MDHEN, CDR2 SYDVKM. This CDR3 is built from 14 residues. The V end was cut by 6 bases, the J end by 8 bases, with 19 bases between. CDR3 DNA: TGTGCCAGCAGGCCCGGGACTCGGGGCGAGGGCTACACCTTC. It specifies CASRPGTRGEGYTF.

The gene calls are TRBV7-2 and TRBJ1-4; no firm D call. The V gene lost 3 bases and the J gene lost 5 bases, with 4 bases spanning the gap. Per germline, CDR1 SGHTA and CDR2 FQGNSA. The CDR3 is 12 residues long. In DNA form, the CDR3 reads TGTGCCAGCAGCTTCCCAAATGAAAAACTGTTTTTT. This translates into CASSFPNEKLFF.

This clone turned up a few times. The chain combines TRBV19 with TRBJ1-1; D perhaps matches TRBD1 (5 bases). The CDR3 extends over 15 amino acids. Germline V gives CDR1 LNHDA, CDR2 SQIVND (reference sequence). The ends were cut back, 3 bases at V and 2 bases at J, with 13 bases in the middle. The chain's CDR3 is CASSIEGRANTEAFF. Here the CDR3 DNA reads TGTGCCAGTAGTATTGAAGGCAGGGCTAACACTGAAGCTTTCTTT.

The V and J genes are TRBV18 and TRBJ1-1; 8 bases align to TRBD1. The CDR3 is 15 residues long. In germline, CDR1 is KGHSH, CDR2 LQKENI. V shed 2 bases, J shed 1 base, and the junction held 3 bases outside the gene matches. The DNA for the CDR3 is TGTGCCAGCTCACCAAGGACAGGGACGAACACTGAAGCTTTCTTT. It translates to CASSPRTGTNTEAFF.

A few counts support this clone. V gene TRBV19 combines with J gene TRBJ2-1, with D unresolved. The CDR3 spans 14 residues. V was trimmed by 2 bases and J by 6 bases, leaving 11 bases between them. The germline gives CDR1 LNHDA, CDR2 SQIVND (reference sequence). The CDR3 is CASSIWRSSNEQFF. CDR3 sequence (DNA): TGTGCCAGTAGTATATGGCGCAGCTCCAATGAGCAGTTCTTC.

The chain combines TRBV7-2 with TRBJ2-7, with D possibly being TRBD2 (6 bases). The CDR3 extends over 15 amino acids. Germline V lookup: CDR1 SGHTA, CDR2 FQGNSA. V dropped 0 bases and J dropped 5 bases, with 14 bases sitting between them. The CDR3 protein is CASSLASGPSHEQYF. CDR3 DNA sequence: TGTGCCAGCAGCTTAGCCAGCGGGCCGTCCCACGAGCAGTACTTC. The whole variable domain, remainder taken from reference TRBV7-2 and TRBJ2-7, is GAGVSQSPSNKVTEKGKDVELRCDPISGHTALYWYRQSLGQGLEFLIYFQGNSAPDKSGLPSDRFSAERTGGSVSTLTIQRTQQEDSAVYLCASSLASGPSHEQYFGPGTRLTVT.

The table lists this clone with a count of one. The chain links TRBV6-6 to TRBJ1-5; weak D call: TRBD1 (6 bases). The V and J ends lost 6 bases and 0 bases respectively, with 15 bases between them. Germline V CDR1 and CDR2: MNHNY, SVGAGI (reference sequence). This CDR3 is built from 16 residues. The CDR3 DNA reads as TGTGCCAGCAGCCTGATCAGGGGATATAGCAATCAGCCCCAGCATTTT. It yields the protein CASSLIRGYSNQPQHF.

This clone appeared once. The chain links TRBV19 to TRBJ2-7; D remains ambiguous. The CDR3 covers 14 residues. Germline CDR1 is LNHDA and CDR2 is SQIVND (reference sequence). V shed 5 bases and J shed 0 bases, with 11 bases lying between them. The CDR3 sequence is CASSARPSSYEQYF. The CDR3 nucleotides read TGTGCCAGTAGTGCAAGGCCGAGCTCCTACGAGCAGTACTTC.

The V gene is TRBV4-3, the J gene TRBJ2-7; 9 nucleotides line up with TRBD1. With 0 bases clipped from V and 5 bases from J, the junction kept 5 bases outside the gene matches. Germline V CDR1 and CDR2: LGHNA, YSLEER. This CDR3 region has 15 residues. CDR3 region: CASSQDTGTGNEQYF. The CDR3 DNA follows: TGCGCCAGCAGCCAAGACACCGGGACAGGGAACGAGCAGTACTTC.

This clone has more than one count but fewer than ten. The rearrangement uses TRBV6-5 and TRBJ1-1; D perhaps matches TRBD1 (6 bases). There are 16 residues in the CDR3. V dropped 0 bases and J dropped 1 base, with 12 bases sitting between them. From germline, CDR1 is MNHEY and CDR2 SVGAGI. CDR3 residues: CASSYSDSFQNTEAFF. The CDR3 coding sequence is TGTGCCAGCAGTTACTCGGACAGCTTCCAGAACACTGAAGCTTTCTTT.

The rearrangement uses TRBV27 and TRBJ1-5; TRBD1 agrees at 9 bases. The germline V gene has CDR1 MNHEY and CDR2 SMNVEV (reference sequence). J lost 4 bases, V lost 10 bases, and 8 bases had no gene match. The CDR3 spans 14 residues. The CDR3 loop reads CATPDRGRNQPQHF. Here the CDR3 DNA reads TGTGCCACCCCCGACAGGGGGAGGAATCAGCCCCAGCATTTT.

The rearrangement links TRBV5-1 to TRBJ1-1; 10 nucleotides align to TRBD1. The CDR3 is 16 amino acids. Germline loops: CDR1 SGHRS, CDR2 YFSETQ. Trimming cost V 2 bases and J 0 bases; bases outside gene matches: 4. The CDR3 protein is CASSFDRGHVNTEAFF. DNA of the CDR3: TGCGCCAGCAGCTTTGACAGGGGGCACGTGAACACTGAAGCTTTCTTT.

The genes are TRBV12-3 or TRBV12-4 and TRBJ1-5; a possible D gene is TRBD1 (6 bases). The V end was cut by 5 bases, the J end by 9 bases, with 14 bases between. The CDR3 is 13 amino acids. The CDR3: CASSLQGGPPQHF. The CDR3 bases are TGTGCCAGCAGTCTACAGGGAGGTCCGCCCCAGCATTTT.

This clone was seen once. V is TRBV25-1 and J is TRBJ2-3; 8 nucleotides align to TRBD1. Germline V gives CDR1 MGHDK, CDR2 SYGVNS. This CDR3 is 15 amino acids long. V gave up 6 bases and J gave up 11 bases; unmatched junction bases: 16. The CDR3 reads CASRDRASQYRVQYF. CDR3 DNA: TGTGCCAGCAGGGACAGGGCCTCCCAATACAGGGTGCAGTATTTT.

The rearrangement links TRBV12-5 to TRBJ2-1, with 7 bases identical to TRBD2. The germline V gene encodes CDR1 LGHNT and CDR2 FRNRAP. J gave up 1 base and V 0 bases, and 6 bases lay outside the gene matches. The CDR3 contains 17 residues. The CDR3 DNA follows: TGTGCTAGTGGTTTGGTATTGCGGGGAGGGTCCTACAATGAGCAGTTCTTC. This encodes CASGLVLRGGSYNEQFF.

The chain has TRBV7-3 and TRBJ1-1, with TRBD1 matching over 8 bases. Germline V gene sequence: CDR1 SGHTA, CDR2 FQGTGA. This CDR3 has 14 amino acids. Trimming removed 5 bases from V and 4 bases from J; junction bases left unmatched: 6. CDR3 in DNA: TGTGCCAGCAGCATAGGACAGGGCGGCACTGAAGCTTTCTTT. Its protein is CASSIGQGGTEAFF.

The chain employs TRBV19 and TRBJ1-2, with TRBD1 as a possible D gene (6 bases). In germline, CDR1 is LNHDA, CDR2 SQIVND (reference sequence). There are 13 residues in the CDR3. Trimming took off 5 bases at V and 5 bases at J, with 12 bases between the two ends. The CDR3 here is CASSALTGYGYTF. The CDR3 nucleotides read TGTGCCAGTAGTGCGTTAACAGGGTATGGCTACACCTTC.

The chain recombines TRBV5-6 with TRBJ1-3, with no clear D. The V end lost 0 bases, the J end lost 2 bases, and 6 bases lay between the germline ends. The CDR3 is made up of 14 amino acids. Per germline, CDR1 SGHDT and CDR2 YYEEEE. DNA for the CDR3: TGTGCCAGCAGCTTGGACAGAGCTGGAAACACCATATATTTT. It yields the protein CASSLDRAGNTIYF.

J is TRBJ2-3 and V is TRBV10-3; D is possibly TRBD2 (7 bases). Trimming left V 6 bases short and J 3 bases short, with 19 bases between. Germline V gene sequence: CDR1 ENHRY, CDR2 SYGVKD. This CDR3 region has 16 residues. CDR3 sequence reads: CAIRMGARGYTDTQYF. The CDR3 DNA reads as TGTGCCATCAGGATGGGGGCGCGGGGGTATACAGATACGCAGTATTTT.

The chain recombines TRBV19 with TRBJ1-2; 11 bases fit TRBD1. This CDR3 has 16 residues. The junction had 10 bases not matched to a gene; V was cut back by 7 bases and J by 3 bases. Germline CDR1 is LNHDA and CDR2 is SQIVND (reference sequence). The chain's CDR3 is CASNSIWDRGDYGYTF. CDR3 sequence (DNA): TGTGCCAGTAATAGTATCTGGGACAGGGGGGACTATGGCTACACCTTC.

This clone was recorded only once. This rearrangement joins TRBV5-8 to TRBJ2-7; D not certain. Germline V gene lookup returns CDR1 SGHTS and CDR2 YDEGEE. The V end was cut by 6 bases, the J end by 3 bases, with 19 bases between. The CDR3 consists of 15 residues. For the CDR3, the DNA is TGTGCCAGCACCGCACGCACAGTGAGAGGCTACGAGCAGTACTTC. Its translation: CASTARTVRGYEQYF. Variable domain in full (rest from reference TRBV5-8 and TRBJ2-7): EAGVTQSPTHLIKTRGQQATLRCSPISGHTSVYWYQQALGLGLQFLLWYDEGEERNRGNFPPRFSGRQFPNYSSELNVNALELEDSALYLCASTARTVRGYEQYFGPGTRLTVT.

The chain employs TRBV5-6 and TRBJ1-4; TRBD1 might be the D (5 bases). The CDR3 consists of 15 residues. Germline CDR1 reads SGHDT; CDR2 reads YYEEEE. Trimming removed 3 bases from V and 2 bases from J, with 11 bases in between. The CDR3 spells CASSSPGRTNEKLFF. CDR3 DNA sequence: TGTGCCAGCAGCTCCCCAGGGCGTACTAATGAAAAACTGTTTTTT. The full variable domain, completed using reference TRBV5-6 and TRBJ1-4, is DAGVTQSPTHLIKTRGQQVTLRCSPKSGHDTVSWYQQALGQGPQFIFQYYEEEERQRGNFPDRFSGHQFPNYSSELNVNALLLGDSALYLCASSSPGRTNEKLFFGSGTQLSVL.